This TCR beta chain was captured by sequencing in a study of blood T cell repertoires in COVID-19 (TCRdb year 2020). As for the study more broadly: The collaborator samples originated in the United States, Italy and Spain and spanned the acute and convalescent phases of COVID-19. The material from the prospective study consisted of cDNA or gDNA derived from T cells, B-cell-depleted T cells, or PBMCs. Subjects who had been exposed to COVID-19, were actively infected with it, or had recovered from it provided the deeply sampled blood TCRbeta repertoires that made up the dataset. The repertoires were released in a freely available public database meant as a resource for research on the immune response to SARS-CoV-2. The samples were drawn from two sources: the first 160 participants of the ongoing ImmuneRACE study, and 1,200 or so subjects contributed by 6 global collaborators. Sample metadata almost always included a de-identified subject ID, COVID-19 status, age in years and sex. Where available, HLA class I and class II types were taken from metadata supplied by the sample provider and were not determined by assay-based typing.

Overall study results and their limits: The amount of clinical and demographic metadata varied by source and participant and was provided uncurated.

In regard to this clone: Its recognized antigen is unknown. No much larger clonotype is one base removed from it; base qualities were not supplied.

From a lookup of the germline V gene, CDR1 and CDR2 are SQVTM and ANQGSEA. The germline V and J ends show losses of 5 bases and 5 bases respectively, and no gene match explains 5 bases of the junction. The CDR3 holds 13 amino acids from the cysteine to the phenylalanine. The read is trimmed to its CDR3 DNA, 39 bases read in frame from base 1. TCRbeta CDR3 regions were amplified from genomic DNA by means of the immunoSEQ Assay, a bias-controlled multiplex PCR. The published analysis was carried out like this. Nucleated cell counts per sample were estimated from amplification of reference gene primers within the assay. Sequence reads were collapsed and filtered to measure the absolute abundance of every unique TCRbeta CDR3 rearrangement. For each sample, productive Simpson clonality was calculated as the square root of Simpson's diversity index across productive rearrangements. Here the immuneACCESS table is served through TCRdb, limited to in-frame sequences with V and J called. Missing clones are a known gap in these copies; in checked studies unresolved V genes cover under half, and the rest lacks a known reason. V, J and clone size derive from that table, while D and trimming were established from the DNA sequence. The sample records roughly 250,000 clones, over 80% of which are singletons. The top ten clonotypes cover more than 6% of the sample.

Collaborating institutions collected whole blood in K2EDTA tubes following their own protocols. Collaborator samples were shipped for TCRbeta analysis as frozen whole blood, isolated PBMCs, or DNA extracted from either sample type. The receptor was isolated from a woman aged 55-69 years with active or convalescent COVID-19. Sequencing was carried out using peripheral blood. This chain is built from TRBV29-1 and TRBJ2-2, with TRBD1 matching 7 junction bases. The nucleotide sequence reads as follows: TGCAGCGTTATTGGACAGGCGACCGGGGAGCTGTTTTTT. It is translated as CSVIGQATGELFF.